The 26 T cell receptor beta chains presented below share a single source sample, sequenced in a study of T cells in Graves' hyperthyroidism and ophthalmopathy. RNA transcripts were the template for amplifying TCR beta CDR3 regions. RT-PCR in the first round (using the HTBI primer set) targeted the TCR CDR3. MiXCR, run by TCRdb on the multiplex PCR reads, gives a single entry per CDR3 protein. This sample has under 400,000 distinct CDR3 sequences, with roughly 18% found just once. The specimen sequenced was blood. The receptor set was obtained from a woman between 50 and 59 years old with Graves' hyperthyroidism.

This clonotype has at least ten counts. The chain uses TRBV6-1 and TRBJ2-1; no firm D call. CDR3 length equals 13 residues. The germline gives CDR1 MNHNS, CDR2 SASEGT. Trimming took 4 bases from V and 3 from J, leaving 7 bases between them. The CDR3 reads CASSGQDYNEQFF. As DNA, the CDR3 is TGTGCCAGCAGTGGGCAGGACTACAATGAGCAGTTCTTC.

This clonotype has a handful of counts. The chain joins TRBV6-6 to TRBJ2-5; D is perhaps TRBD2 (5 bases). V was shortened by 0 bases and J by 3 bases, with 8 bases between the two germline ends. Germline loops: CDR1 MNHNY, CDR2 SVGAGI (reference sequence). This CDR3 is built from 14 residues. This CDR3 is CASSYSLVKETQYF. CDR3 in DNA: TGTGCCAGCAGTTACTCACTAGTTAAAGAGACCCAGTACTTC.

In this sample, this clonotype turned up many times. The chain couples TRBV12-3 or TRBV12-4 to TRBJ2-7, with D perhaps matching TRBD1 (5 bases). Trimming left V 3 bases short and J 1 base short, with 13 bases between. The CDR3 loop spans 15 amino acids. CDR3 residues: CASSFRAGKSYEQYF. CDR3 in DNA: TGTGCCAGCAGTTTTAGGGCAGGGAAGTCCTACGAGCAGTACTTC.

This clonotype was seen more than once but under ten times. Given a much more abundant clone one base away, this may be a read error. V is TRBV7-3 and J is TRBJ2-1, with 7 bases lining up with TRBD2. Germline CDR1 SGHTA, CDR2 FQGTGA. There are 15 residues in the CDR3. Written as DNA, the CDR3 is TGTGCCAGCGGCTTAGGGACTACAGATGGGAATGAGCAGTTCTTC. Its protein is CASGLGTTDGNEQFF.

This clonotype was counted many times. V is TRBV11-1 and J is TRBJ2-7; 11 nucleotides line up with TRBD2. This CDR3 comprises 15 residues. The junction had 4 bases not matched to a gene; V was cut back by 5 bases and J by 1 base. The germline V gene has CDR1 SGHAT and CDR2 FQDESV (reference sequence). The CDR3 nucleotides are TGTGCCAGCAGCGTACTAGCGGGAGTTTCCTACGAGCAGTACTTC. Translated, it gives CASSVLAGVSYEQYF. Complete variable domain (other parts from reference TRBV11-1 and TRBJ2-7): EAEVAQSPRYKITEKSQAVAFWCDPISGHATLYWYRQILGQGPELLVQFQDESVVDDSQLPKDRFSAERLKGVDSTLKIQPAELGDSAMYLCASSVLAGVSYEQYFGPGTRLTVT.

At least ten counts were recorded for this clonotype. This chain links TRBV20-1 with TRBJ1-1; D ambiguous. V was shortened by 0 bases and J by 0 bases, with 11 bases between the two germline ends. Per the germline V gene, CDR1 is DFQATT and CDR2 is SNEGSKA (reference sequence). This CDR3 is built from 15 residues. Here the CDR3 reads CSARDGSQLNTEAFF. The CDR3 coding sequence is TGCAGTGCTAGAGATGGGTCCCAGCTGAACACTGAAGCTTTCTTT.

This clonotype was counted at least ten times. CDR3: CASSPQGIDYEQYF. The CDR3 nucleotides are TGTGCCAGCAGCCCGCAGGGAATCGACTACGAGCAGTACTTC. J is TRBJ2-7 and V is TRBV5-6; possibly TRBD1 for D (5 bases). This CDR3 is built from 14 residues. Germline CDR1 is SGHDT and CDR2 is YYEEEE. Trimming stripped 4 bases from V and 3 bases from J, with 14 bases between. The full variable domain, rest sourced from reference TRBV5-6 and TRBJ2-7, is DAGVTQSPTHLIKTRGQQVTLRCSPKSGHDTVSWYQQALGQGPQFIFQYYEEEERQRGNFPDRFSGHQFPNYSSELNVNALLLGDSALYLCASSPQGIDYEQYFGPGTRLTVT.

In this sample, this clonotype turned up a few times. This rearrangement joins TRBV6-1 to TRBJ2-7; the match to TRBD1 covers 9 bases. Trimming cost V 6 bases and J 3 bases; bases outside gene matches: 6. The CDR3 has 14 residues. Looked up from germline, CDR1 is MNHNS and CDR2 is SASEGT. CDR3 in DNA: TGTGCCAGCAGCTCGGACAGGGGAGACTACGAGCAGTACGTC. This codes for CASSSDRGDYEQYV.

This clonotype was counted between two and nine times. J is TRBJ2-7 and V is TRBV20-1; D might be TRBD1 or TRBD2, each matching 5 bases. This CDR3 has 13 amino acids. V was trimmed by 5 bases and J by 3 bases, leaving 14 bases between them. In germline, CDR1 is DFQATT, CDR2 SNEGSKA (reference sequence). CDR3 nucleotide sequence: TGCAGTGCTGGATGGGACCAACACTACGAGCAGTACTTC. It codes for CSAGWDQHYEQYF.

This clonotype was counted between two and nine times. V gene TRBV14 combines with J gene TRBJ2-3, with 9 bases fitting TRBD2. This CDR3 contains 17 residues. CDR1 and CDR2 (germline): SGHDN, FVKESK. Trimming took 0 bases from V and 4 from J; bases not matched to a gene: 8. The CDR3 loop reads CASSQDRVSGGSDTQYF. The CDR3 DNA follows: TGTGCCAGCAGCCAAGATCGGGTTAGCGGGGGCTCAGATACGCAGTATTTT.

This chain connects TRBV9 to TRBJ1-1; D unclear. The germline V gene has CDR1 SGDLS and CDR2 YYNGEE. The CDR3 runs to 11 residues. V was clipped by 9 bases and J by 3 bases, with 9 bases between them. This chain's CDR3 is CATSPDTEAFF. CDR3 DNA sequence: TGTGCCACGAGTCCGGACACTGAAGCTTTCTTT.

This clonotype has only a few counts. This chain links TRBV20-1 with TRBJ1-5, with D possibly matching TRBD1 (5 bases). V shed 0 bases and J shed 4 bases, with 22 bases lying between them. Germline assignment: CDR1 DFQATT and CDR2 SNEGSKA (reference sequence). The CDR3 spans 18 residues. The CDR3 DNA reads TGCAGTGCTAGAGATCCGACAGAGCGAATGGGTACTAATCAGCCCCAGCATTTT. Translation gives CSARDPTERMGTNQPQHF.

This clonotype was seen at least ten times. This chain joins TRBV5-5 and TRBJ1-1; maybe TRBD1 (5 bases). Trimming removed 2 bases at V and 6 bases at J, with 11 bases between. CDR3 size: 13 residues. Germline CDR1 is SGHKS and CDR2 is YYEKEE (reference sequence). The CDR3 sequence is CASSLTRRAEAFF. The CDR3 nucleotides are TGTGCCAGCAGCTTAACACGCAGGGCTGAAGCTTTCTTT.

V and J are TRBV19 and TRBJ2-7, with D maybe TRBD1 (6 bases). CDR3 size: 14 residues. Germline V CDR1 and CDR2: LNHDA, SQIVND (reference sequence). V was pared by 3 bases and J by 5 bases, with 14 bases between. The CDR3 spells CASSMATGYHEQYF. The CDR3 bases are TGTGCCAGTAGTATGGCGACAGGCTACCACGAGCAGTACTTC.

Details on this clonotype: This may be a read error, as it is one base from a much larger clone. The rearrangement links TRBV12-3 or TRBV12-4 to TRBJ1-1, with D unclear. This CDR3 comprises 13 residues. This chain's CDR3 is CASRRVTNTEALF. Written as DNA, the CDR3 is TGTGCCAGCAGGAGAGTTACGAACACTGAAGCTCTCTTT.

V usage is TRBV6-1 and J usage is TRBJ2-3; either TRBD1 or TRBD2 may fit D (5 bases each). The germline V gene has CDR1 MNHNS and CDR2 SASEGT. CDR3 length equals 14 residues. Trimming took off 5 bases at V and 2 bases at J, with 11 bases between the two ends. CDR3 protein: CASSPLGVTDTQYF. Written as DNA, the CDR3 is TGTGCCAGCAGTCCTCTGGGGGTCACAGATACGCAGTATTTT.

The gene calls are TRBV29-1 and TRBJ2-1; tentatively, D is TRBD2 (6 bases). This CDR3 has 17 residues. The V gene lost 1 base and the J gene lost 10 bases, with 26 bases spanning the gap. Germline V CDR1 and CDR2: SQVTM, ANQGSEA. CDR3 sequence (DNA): TGCAGCGTTGAAGCCCCGAGGGAGGCGGCCCACCCCGAGGAGCAGTTCTTC. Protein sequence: CSVEAPREAAHPEEQFF.

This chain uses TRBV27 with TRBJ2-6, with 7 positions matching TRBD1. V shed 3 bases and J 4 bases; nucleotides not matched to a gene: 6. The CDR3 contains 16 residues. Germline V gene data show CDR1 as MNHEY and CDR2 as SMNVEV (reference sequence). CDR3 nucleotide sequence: TGTGCCAGCAGTTTTGGGGACAGTACCGGGGCCAACGTCCTGACTTTC. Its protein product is CASSFGDSTGANVLTF.

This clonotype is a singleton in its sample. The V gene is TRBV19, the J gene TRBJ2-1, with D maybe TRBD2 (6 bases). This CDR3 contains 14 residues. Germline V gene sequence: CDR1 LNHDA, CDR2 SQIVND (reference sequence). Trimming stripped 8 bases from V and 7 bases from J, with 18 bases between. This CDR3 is CASGRDGGVNEQFF. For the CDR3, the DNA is TGTGCCAGTGGTAGGGACGGAGGGGTGAATGAGCAGTTCTTC.

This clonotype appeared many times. CDR3 loop: CASSSQGSNEKLFF. In nucleotides, the CDR3 is TGCGCCAGCAGCTCACAGGGGTCTAATGAAAAACTGTTTTTT. V usage is TRBV5-1 and J usage is TRBJ1-4, with 7 bases aligning to TRBD1. J was trimmed by 3 bases and V by 3 bases; bases with no gene match: 2. Germline CDR1 SGHRS, CDR2 YFSETQ. The CDR3 extends over 14 amino acids.

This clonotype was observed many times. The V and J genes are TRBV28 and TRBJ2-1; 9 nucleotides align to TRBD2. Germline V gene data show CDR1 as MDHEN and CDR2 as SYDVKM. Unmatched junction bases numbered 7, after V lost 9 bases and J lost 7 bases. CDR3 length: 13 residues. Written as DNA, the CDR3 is TGTGCCAGATTCGGACTAGCGACTAATGAGCAGTTCTTC. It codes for CARFGLATNEQFF. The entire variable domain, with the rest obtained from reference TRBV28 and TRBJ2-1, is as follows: DVKVTQSSRYLVKRTGEKVFLECVQDMDHENMFWYRQDPGLGLRLIYFSYDVKMKEKGDIPEGYSVSREKKERFSLILESASTNQTSMYLCARFGLATNEQFFGPGTRLTVL.

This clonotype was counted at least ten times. The CDR3 bases are TGTGCCAGCAGTGCTGAGACAGGGACTGAGCAGTTCTTC. Translating it yields CASSAETGTEQFF. V gene TRBV2 combines with J gene TRBJ2-1; 7 bases match TRBD1. The germline V gene has CDR1 SNHLY and CDR2 FYNNEI. The J segment lost 9 bases and the V segment lost 4 bases, leaving 6 bases of the junction unmatched. CDR3 length: 13 amino acids.

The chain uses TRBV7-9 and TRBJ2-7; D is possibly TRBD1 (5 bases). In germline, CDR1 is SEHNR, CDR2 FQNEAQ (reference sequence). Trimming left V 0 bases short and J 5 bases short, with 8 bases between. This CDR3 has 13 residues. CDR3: CASSLAGADEQYV. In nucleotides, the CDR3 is TGTGCCAGCAGCTTAGCAGGGGCGGACGAGCAGTACGTC.

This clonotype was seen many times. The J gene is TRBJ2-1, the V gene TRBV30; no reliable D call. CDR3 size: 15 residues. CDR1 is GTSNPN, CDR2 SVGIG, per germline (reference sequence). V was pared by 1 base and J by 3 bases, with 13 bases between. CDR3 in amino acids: CAWSEPRTVYNEQFF. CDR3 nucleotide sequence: TGTGCCTGGAGTGAGCCTAGGACGGTCTACAATGAGCAGTTCTTC.

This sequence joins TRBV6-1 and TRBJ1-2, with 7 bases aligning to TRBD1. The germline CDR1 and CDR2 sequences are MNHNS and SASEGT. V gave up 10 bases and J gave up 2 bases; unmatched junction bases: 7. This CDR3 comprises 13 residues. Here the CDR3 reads CAIYRGLNYGYTF. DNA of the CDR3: TGTGCCATCTACAGGGGACTGAACTATGGCTACACCTTC.

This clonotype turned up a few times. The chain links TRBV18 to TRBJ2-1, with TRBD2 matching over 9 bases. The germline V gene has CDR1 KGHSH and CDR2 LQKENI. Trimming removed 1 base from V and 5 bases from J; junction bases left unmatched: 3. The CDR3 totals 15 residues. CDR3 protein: CASSPRTSADNEQFF. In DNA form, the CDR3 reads TGTGCCAGCTCACCACGGACTAGCGCTGACAATGAGCAGTTCTTC.